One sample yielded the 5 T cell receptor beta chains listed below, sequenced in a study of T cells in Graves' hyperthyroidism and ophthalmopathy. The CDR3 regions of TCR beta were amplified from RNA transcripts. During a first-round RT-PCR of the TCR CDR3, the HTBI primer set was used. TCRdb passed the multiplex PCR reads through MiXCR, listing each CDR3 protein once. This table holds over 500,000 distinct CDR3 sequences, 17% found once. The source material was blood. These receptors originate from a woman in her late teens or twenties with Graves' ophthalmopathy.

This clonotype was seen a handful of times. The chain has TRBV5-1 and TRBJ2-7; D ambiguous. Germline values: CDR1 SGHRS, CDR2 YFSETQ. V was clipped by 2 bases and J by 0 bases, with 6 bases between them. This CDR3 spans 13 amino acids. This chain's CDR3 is CASSFARSYEQYF. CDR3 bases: TGCGCCAGCAGCTTCGCCCGCTCCTACGAGCAGTACTTC.

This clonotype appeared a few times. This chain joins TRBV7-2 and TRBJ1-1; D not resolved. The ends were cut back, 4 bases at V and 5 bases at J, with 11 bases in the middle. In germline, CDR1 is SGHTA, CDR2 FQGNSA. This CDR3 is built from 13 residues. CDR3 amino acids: CASSSSLGTEAFF. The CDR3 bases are TGTGCCAGCAGCTCTTCTCTCGGGACTGAAGCTTTCTTT. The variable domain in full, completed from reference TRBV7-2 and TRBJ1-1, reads GAGVSQSPSNKVTEKGKDVELRCDPISGHTALYWYRQSLGQGLEFLIYFQGNSAPDKSGLPSDRFSAERTGGSVSTLTIQRTQQEDSAVYLCASSSSLGTEAFFGQGTRLTVV.

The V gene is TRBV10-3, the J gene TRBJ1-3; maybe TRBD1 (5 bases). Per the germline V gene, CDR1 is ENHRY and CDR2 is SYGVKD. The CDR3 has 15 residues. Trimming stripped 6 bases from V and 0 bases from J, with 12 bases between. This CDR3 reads CAIRGGSSSGNTIYF. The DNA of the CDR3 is TGTGCCATCAGGGGGGGATCGAGCTCTGGAAACACCATATATTTT.

The CDR3, as DNA: TGTGCCAGCAGGCCCGAGACAGGGGTCTCCTACGAGCAGTACTTC. Its translation is CASRPETGVSYEQYF. V usage is TRBV2 and J usage is TRBJ2-7; 8 bases are a match to TRBD1. J gave up 0 bases and V 6 bases, and 7 bases lay outside the gene matches. The CDR3 is 15 residues long. Germline loops: CDR1 SNHLY, CDR2 FYNNEI.

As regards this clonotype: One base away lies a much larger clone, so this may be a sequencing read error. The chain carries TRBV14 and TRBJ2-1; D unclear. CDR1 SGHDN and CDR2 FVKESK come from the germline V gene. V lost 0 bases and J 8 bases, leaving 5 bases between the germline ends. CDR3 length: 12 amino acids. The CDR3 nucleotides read TGTGCCAGCAGCCAAGATGCCTATGAGCAGTTCTTC. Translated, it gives CASSQDAYEQFF.